This TCR beta chain was identified during a study of blood T cell repertoires in COVID-19. Study-level background: Samples representing acute and convalescent COVID-19 were sourced from the United States, Italy and Spain. T cells, B-cell-depleted T cells, or PBMCs supplied cDNA or gDNA.

Germline V gives CDR1 SGHDT, CDR2 YYEEEE. V was trimmed by 4 bases and J by 0 bases, leaving 12 bases between them. The CDR3 totals 15 residues. Repertoires were generated with immunoSEQ multiplex PCR, while TCRdb's copy carries only in-frame clones and drops some. The sample lists some 59,000 clones; 80% to 90% were seen once. The TCR comes from a man in his fifties or sixties with acute or convalescent COVID-19. This chain uses TRBV5-6 with TRBJ2-3; unclear D gene. Sequenced: peripheral blood. The CDR3: CASSPIPASTDTQYF. In DNA form, the CDR3 reads TGTGCCAGCAGCCCGATTCCCGCGAGCACAGATACGCAGTATTTT.